The rows below give T cell receptor beta chains drawn from one sample of a study of regulatory T cells in long-lasting Graves disease. MiXCR, applied by TCRdb to the multiplex PCR reads, yields one record per CDR3 protein. This sample has hundreds of thousands of distinct CDR3 sequences, with under 25% found just once. The sequencing here drew on peripheral blood mononuclear cells (PBMCs), taken when the disease was refractory, from a patient treated with antithyroid drugs. The receptor source for this set is a female donor with Graves disease. Each CDR3 is given without its conserved first and last residue. Fields, in order: J gene, V gene, CDR3 protein.

J gene: TRBJ1-1
V gene: TRBV7-9
CDR3 protein: ASEFSVNTEAF

J gene: TRBJ2-2
V gene: TRBV7-2
CDR3 protein: ASSFLGSNTGELF

J gene: TRBJ1-5
V gene: TRBV12-3/TRBV12-4
CDR3 protein: ASSPPGGVQPQH

J gene: TRBJ2-7
V gene: TRBV5-1
CDR3 protein: ASSPASGRAMDEQY

J gene: TRBJ2-3
V gene: TRBV29-1
CDR3 protein: SVARTNTDTQY

J gene: TRBJ2-5
V gene: TRBV12-3/TRBV12-4
CDR3 protein: VSSKVLGIQETQY

J gene: TRBJ1-6
V gene: TRBV5-1
CDR3 protein: ASSPRTGGNSPLH

J gene: TRBJ1-2
V gene: TRBV12-5
CDR3 protein: ASGLVPYSYGYT

J gene: TRBJ2-1
V gene: TRBV7-9
CDR3 protein: ASRAGWGEQF

J gene: TRBJ2-4
V gene: TRBV12-3/TRBV12-4
CDR3 protein: ASSTGTSKNIQY

J gene: TRBJ2-1
V gene: TRBV6-1
CDR3 protein: ASSGNSGKSYNEQF

J gene: TRBJ1-1
V gene: TRBV5-1
CDR3 protein: ASSLNRLSTEAF

J gene: TRBJ1-1
V gene: TRBV28
CDR3 protein: ASSSPSGPANTEAF

J gene: TRBJ1-6
V gene: TRBV28
CDR3 protein: ASSNRDRPVPLH

J gene: TRBJ1-2
V gene: TRBV6-5
CDR3 protein: ASSYSGRGDGYT

J gene: TRBJ1-2
V gene: TRBV12-3/TRBV12-4
CDR3 protein: ASSKTINYGYT

J gene: TRBJ1-1
V gene: TRBV19
CDR3 protein: ASSIGGAVTEAF

J gene: TRBJ2-1
V gene: TRBV12-3/TRBV12-4
CDR3 protein: ASRITGLDEQF

J gene: TRBJ2-7
V gene: TRBV20-1
CDR3 protein: SARILAGATAPYEQY

J gene: TRBJ2-1
V gene: TRBV19
CDR3 protein: ASSRRSSYNEQF

J gene: TRBJ2-4
V gene: TRBV6-1
CDR3 protein: ASREDRVPNIQY

J gene: TRBJ1-1
V gene: TRBV19
CDR3 protein: ASRDNGEAF

J gene: TRBJ1-5
V gene: TRBV6-2/TRBV6-3
CDR3 protein: ASKVGQVNQPQH

J gene: TRBJ2-7
V gene: TRBV10-2
CDR3 protein: ASSGLAPSSYEQY

J gene: TRBJ1-5
V gene: TRBV19
CDR3 protein: ASSPAGGLPQH

J gene: TRBJ2-7
V gene: TRBV6-2/TRBV6-3
CDR3 protein: ASSQTGAEQY

J gene: TRBJ2-7
V gene: TRBV27
CDR3 protein: ASSLGTSGRPTYEQY

J gene: TRBJ2-5
V gene: TRBV27
CDR3 protein: ASTSTGTGGTQY

J gene: TRBJ2-5
V gene: TRBV6-9
CDR3 protein: ASSYGPKETQY